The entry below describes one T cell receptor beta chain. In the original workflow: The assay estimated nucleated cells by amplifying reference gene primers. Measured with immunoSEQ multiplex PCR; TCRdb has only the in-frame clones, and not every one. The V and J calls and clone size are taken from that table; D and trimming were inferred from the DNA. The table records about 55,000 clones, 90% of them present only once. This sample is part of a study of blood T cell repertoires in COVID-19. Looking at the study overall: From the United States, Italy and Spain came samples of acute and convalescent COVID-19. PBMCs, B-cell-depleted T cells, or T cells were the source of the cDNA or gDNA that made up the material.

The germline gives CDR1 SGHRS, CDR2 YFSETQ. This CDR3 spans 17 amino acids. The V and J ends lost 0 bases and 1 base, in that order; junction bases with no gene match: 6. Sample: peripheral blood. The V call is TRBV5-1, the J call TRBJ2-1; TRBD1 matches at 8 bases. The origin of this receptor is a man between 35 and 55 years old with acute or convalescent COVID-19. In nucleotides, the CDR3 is TGCGCCAGCAGCTTGGTCGGACAGGGAAGGTCCTACAATGAGCAGTTCTTC. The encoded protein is CASSLVGQGRSYNEQFF.